Given below is one TCR beta chain in context. The data stem from a study of blood T cell repertoires in COVID-19. About the research overall: Samples taken during acute and convalescent COVID-19 were collected in the United States, Italy and Spain.

Produced via immunoSEQ multiplex PCR; TCRdb's table is partial and in-frame only. The data contain about 200,000 clones, about nine tenths of them singletons. The CDR3 has 15 residues. The clonotype was recovered from a woman aged 50 to 65 with acute or convalescent COVID-19. Sequencing used peripheral blood. The chain has TRBV21-1 and TRBJ2-1; TRBD1, the table's D call, lacks a check against the DNA. TRBV21-1 is termed a pseudogene. As DNA, the CDR3 is TGTGCCAGCCCTCAAAGGGGACAAGGGGGCAATGAGCAGTTCTTC. Its protein product is CASPQRGQGGNEQFF.